This T cell receptor beta chain is drawn from a study of CD8+CD57+ T cells in acquired aplastic anemia. Study details: Recorded DNA amounts for sorted CD4+ and CD8+ cells had an average of about 3 ug. Study-wide findings and caveats: A significant difference in CD8+ Simpson's diversity between patients and controls was not found.

The junction had 7 bases not matched to a gene; V was cut back by 3 bases and J by 8 bases. Germline CDR1 reads SGHTA; CDR2 reads FQGNSA. The CDR3 covers 14 residues. Individuals selected for sequencing had exhibited CD8+CD57+ cell expansion on flow cytometry. Severe acquired aplastic anemia was present in every patient. TCR beta VDJ and CDR3 profiling used genomic DNA as template. TCRdb ran MiXCR on the reads and lists one entry per CDR3 protein. This table has about 180,000 distinct CDR3 sequences, roughly 60% appearing once. With respect to this clonotype: Antigen unknown.

The specimen sequenced was sorted CD4+, CD8+, or CD8+CD57+ T cells (not recorded which) from PBMCs. The V gene is TRBV7-2, the J gene TRBJ1-1; 9 bases line up with TRBD1. This clonotype was sampled from a human donor with aplastic anemia. The CDR3 loop is CASSFWTGATEAFF. For the CDR3, the DNA is TGTGCCAGCAGCTTCTGGACAGGGGCTACCGAAGCTTTCTTT.